The T cell receptor (beta chain) described here comes from a study of shared clonotypes between healthy human individuals. This table comes from immunoSEQ multiplex PCR, and its TCRdb copy is limited to in-frame clones, with some not included. The profile covers 2 million to 2.5 million clones, with approximately 93% appearing a single time and around 0.4% taken by the ten largest. This CDR3 has 14 residues. CDR1 and CDR2 (germline): SGHTA, FQGTGA. The sequencing input was naive CD4+ T cells from PBMCs. Subset indicated: CD45RA+ positively selected. This chain links TRBV7-3 with TRBJ2-5; TRBD2 aligns across 8 bases. With the DNA end fitting TRBJ2-7 better, the J assignment may be wrong. The sequence came from a man aged 18 to 35 in good health. Some clones in this sample may be carry-over from other donors' samples. This CDR3 reads CASSSGTSGGEQYF. The CDR3 bases are TGTGCCAGCAGCTCGGGGACTAGTGGAGGCGAGCAGTACTTC.